This T cell receptor beta chain was recovered during a study of T cell responses to AZD1222 COVID-19 vaccine. Findings and caveats of the study: The breadth and depth of Spike-specific TCRs increased once two AZD1222 doses had been given. With dominance at 160-218 and 743-854, vaccine-associated CD4 TCRs spanned spike. All repertoire sampling was performed exclusively after the peak T cell response. Clonal diversity was possibly underestimated, and white British individuals and females predominated among donors.

The repertoire was sequenced with immunoSEQ multiplex PCR; TCRdb's copy has only in-frame clones and lacks some. The repertoire holds nearly 110,000 clones, roughly 87% seen once, with 6.5% to 10% in the top ten. Germline V gene lookup returns CDR1 SNHLY and CDR2 FYNNEI. This CDR3 has 16 residues. The V gene lost 9 bases and the J gene lost 8 bases, with 26 bases spanning the gap. A remark on this clone: Its cognate antigen is unknown.

The source material was peripheral blood, sampled 28 days after the second AZD1222 dose. The origin of this receptor is an adult who received the AZD1222 COVID-19 vaccine. This sequence joins TRBV2 and TRBJ2-1, with D perhaps given as TRBD1 or TRBD2 (5 bases each). CDR3 region: CASEIAGTLSSDEQFF. DNA of the CDR3: TGTGCCAGTGAAATAGCCGGGACCCTTTCTTCGGATGAGCAGTTCTTC.